One sample yielded the 21 T cell receptor beta chains listed below, sequenced in a study of cytomegalovirus exposure and HLA in healthy donors. Generated by immunoSEQ multiplex PCR, the TCRdb table keeps only in-frame clones and is missing some. The data contain 280,000 or so clones, approximately 87% of them singletons. The sequenced sample consisted of PBMCs. These receptors came from a woman aged 18-35 years in good health and CMV-seronegative.

The CDR3 sequence: CASSYSNGGPQHF. CDR3 bases: TGTGCCAGCAGTTACTCGAATGGAGGGCCCCAGCATTTT. V is TRBV6-5 and J is TRBJ1-5, with D hard to call. The CDR3 runs to 13 residues. The V and J ends lost 0 bases and 9 bases respectively, with 9 bases between them. Germline V gene data show CDR1 as MNHEY and CDR2 as SVGAGI.

The CDR3 DNA reads as TGTGCCAGCAGCTTGGCCAGGCCGAACTACTATGGCTACACCTTC. As protein: CASSLARPNYYGYTF. The J gene is TRBJ1-2, the V gene TRBV5-6; D gene uncertain. Trimming took off 0 bases at V and 3 bases at J, with 12 bases between the two ends. The CDR3 has 15 residues. The germline gives CDR1 SGHDT, CDR2 YYEEEE.

V and J are TRBV27 and TRBJ2-6; D ambiguous. The CDR3 length is 17 residues. CDR1 is MNHEY, CDR2 SMNVEV, per germline (reference sequence). Trimming took off 2 bases at V and 1 base at J, with 12 bases between the two ends. This CDR3 reads CASSLGPLWSGANVLTF. CDR3 DNA: TGTGCCAGCAGTTTAGGCCCTTTATGGTCTGGGGCCAACGTCCTGACTTTC.

V is TRBV28 and J is TRBJ2-1, with TRBD2 matching over 8 bases. CDR1 and CDR2 from the germline V gene are MDHEN and SYDVKM. The V segment lost 4 bases and the J segment 7 bases; nucleotides outside the gene matches: 6. The CDR3 sequence is 14 residues long. The CDR3 nucleotides are TGTGCCAGCAGTTGGAGGACTAGCCGTAATGAGCAGTTCTTC. Encoded protein: CASSWRTSRNEQFF.

The chain couples TRBV2 to TRBJ2-2, with D possibly being TRBD2 (6 bases). CDR3 length: 17 residues. Germline V CDR1 and CDR2: SNHLY, FYNNEI. V lost 6 bases, J lost 1 base, and 18 bases lay in between. The CDR3 DNA sequence: TGTGCCAGCAGCGGGACTGCGGACGGCGAGAACACCGGGGAGCTGTTTTTT. Amino acids: CASSGTADGENTGELFF.

This clone was seen a handful of times. The junction and the germline gene differ at one end; a read error may be behind it. This sequence joins TRBV6-5 and TRBJ1-1; TRBD1 matches at 12 bases. Germline CDR1 reads MNHEY; CDR2 reads SVGAGI. This CDR3 spans 12 amino acids. CDR3 loop: CASSYSGTGGSF. As DNA, the CDR3 is TGTGCCAGCAGTTACTCAGGGACAGGGGGCTCCTTT.

The rearrangement uses TRBV28 and TRBJ2-1, with TRBD2 matching 8 bases. The CDR3 has 13 amino acids. J lost 16 bases, V lost 4 bases, and 12 bases had no gene match. Germline lookup yields CDR1 MDHEN and CDR2 SYDVKM. CDR3 loop: CASSSKAGVWSFF. For the CDR3, the DNA is TGTGCCAGCAGTTCGAAAGCGGGAGTATGGTCTTTCTTC.

There are a few counts of this clone. The chain carries TRBV2 and TRBJ1-1; TRBD1 might be the D (5 bases). The CDR3 is 12 amino acids. Germline-derived CDR1 and CDR2 are SNHLY and FYNNEI. Trimming took 7 bases from V and 5 from J, leaving 11 bases between them. The CDR3 DNA follows: TGTGCCAGCACCTTAGGGGAAACTGAAGCTTTCTTT. It translates to CASTLGETEAFF.

This clone was seen a few times. The chain has TRBV7-9 and TRBJ2-1, with TRBD1 identical over 9 bases. This CDR3 has 16 amino acids. J lost 2 bases, V lost 0 bases, and 2 bases had no gene match. Germline V gene lookup returns CDR1 SEHNR and CDR2 FQNEAQ (reference sequence). CDR3 nucleotide sequence: TGTGCCAGCAGCTTAGCGGGACAGGGTACCTACAATGAGCAGTTCTTC. Translated, it gives CASSLAGQGTYNEQFF.

This chain uses TRBV28 with TRBJ2-3; D is undetermined. The CDR3 spans 15 residues. CDR1 and CDR2 (germline): MDHEN, SYDVKM. Trimming stripped 3 bases from V and 0 bases from J, with 10 bases between. This chain's CDR3 is CASSFGLTSTDTQYF. CDR3 nucleotide sequence: TGTGCCAGCAGTTTTGGGCTAACTAGCACAGATACGCAGTATTTT.

This chain uses TRBV30 with TRBJ1-5, with D perhaps TRBD1 (6 bases). This CDR3 contains 13 residues. The V end lost 6 bases, the J end lost 4 bases, and 13 bases lay between the germline ends. Germline values: CDR1 GTSNPN, CDR2 SVGIG (reference sequence). This CDR3 is CACSDSRNQPQHF. The CDR3, as DNA: TGTGCCTGCTCGGACAGCCGGAATCAGCCCCAGCATTTT.

This chain links TRBV28 with TRBJ2-7; 13 bases map to TRBD2. This CDR3 is built from 17 residues. The junction had 9 bases not matched to a gene; V was cut back by 3 bases and J by 4 bases. Germline CDR1 MDHEN, CDR2 SYDVKM. CDR3 coding DNA: TGTGCCAGCAGTTTTGGACTAGCGGGAGCCCCTTGGTACGAGCAGTACTTC. Amino acid sequence: CASSFGLAGAPWYEQYF.

This clone was recorded once. The V call is TRBV15, the J call TRBJ2-7, with 8 bases lining up with TRBD1. The CDR3 runs 15 residues. Germline lookup yields CDR1 LNHNV and CDR2 YYDKDF (reference sequence). With V trimmed by 0 bases and J by 3 bases, 4 bases remained unmatched. The CDR3 protein is CATSRDQGQGYEQYF. In DNA form, the CDR3 reads TGTGCCACCAGCAGAGATCAAGGACAGGGCTACGAGCAGTACTTC.

This clone was observed a handful of times. The CDR3 loop reads CASSLRDSNQPQHF. In DNA form, the CDR3 reads TGTGCCAGCAGTTTACGAGATAGCAATCAGCCCCAGCATTTT. V is TRBV28 and J is TRBJ1-5; no reliable D call. This CDR3 has 14 amino acids. Germline V gene data show CDR1 as MDHEN and CDR2 as SYDVKM. V gave up 2 bases and J gave up 0 bases, with 5 bases separating them.

This sequence joins TRBV5-1 and TRBJ2-2, with TRBD2 matching over 11 bases. Trimming at V came to 7 bases and at J to 4 bases, leaving 3 bases not matched to a gene. CDR1 is SGHRS, CDR2 YFSETQ, per germline. The CDR3 has 14 residues. Here the CDR3 DNA reads TGCGCCAGCGTAGCGGGAGGGGGCACCGGGGAGCTGTTTTTT. This gives the protein CASVAGGGTGELFF.

The CDR3 loop is CASSLGQMNTEAFF. The CDR3 DNA sequence: TGTGCCAGCAGTTTGGGACAGATGAACACTGAAGCTTTCTTT. The chain carries TRBV28 and TRBJ1-1; 7 nucleotides line up with TRBD1. Per the germline V gene, CDR1 is MDHEN and CDR2 is SYDVKM. This CDR3 contains 14 residues. V was clipped by 3 bases and J by 0 bases; unmatched bases: 1. Combining the CDR3 with reference TRBV28 and TRBJ1-1 gives the whole variable domain DVKVTQSSRYLVKRTGEKVFLECVQDMDHENMFWYRQDPGLGLRLIYFSYDVKMKEKGDIPEGYSVSREKKERFSLILESASTNQTSMYLCASSLGQMNTEAFFGQGTRLTVV.

The V gene is TRBV6-1, the J gene TRBJ1-2; 7 bases align to TRBD1. The CDR3 is 15 amino acids. V lost 7 bases and J lost 0; bases outside the gene matches: 8. Germline V gives CDR1 MNHNS, CDR2 SASEGT. The CDR3 nucleotides read TGTGCCAGCACCGAGACAGGGTACACTAACTATGGCTACACCTTC. As protein: CASTETGYTNYGYTF.

V usage is TRBV5-1 and J usage is TRBJ2-7; 12 bases agree with TRBD2. This CDR3 comprises 15 residues. Germline V gives CDR1 SGHRS, CDR2 YFSETQ. The V gene end was trimmed by 0 bases and the J gene end by 6 bases; junction bases not matched to a gene: 4. DNA for the CDR3: TGCGCCAGCAGCTTGGGACTAGCGGGGGAGGGCGAGCAGTACTTC. It yields the protein CASSLGLAGEGEQYF.

The CDR3 nucleotides are TGTGCCAGCAGCTCTCCGGGACAGGGTTCGTCTGGGGCCAACGTCCTGACTTTC. Amino acid sequence: CASSSPGQGSSGANVLTF. This sequence joins TRBV5-4 and TRBJ2-6, with 9 bases that match TRBD1. Germline trimming cut 3 bases from V and 1 base from J; bases unmatched to any gene: 8. This CDR3 is 18 amino acids long. The V gene's germline CDR1 is SGHNT and CDR2 YYREEE (reference sequence).

The gene calls are TRBV7-9 and TRBJ2-2; D ambiguous. The germline gives CDR1 SEHNR, CDR2 FQNEAQ (reference sequence). The CDR3 contains 14 residues. Trimming removed 6 bases at V and 1 base at J, with 9 bases between. CDR3 in amino acids: CASRPAMNTGELFF. The DNA of the CDR3 is TGTGCCAGCAGGCCAGCGATGAACACCGGGGAGCTGTTTTTT.

The chain is built from TRBV6-5 and TRBJ2-7; TRBD2 agrees at 9 bases. CDR3 length: 15 amino acids. CDR1 and CDR2 from the germline V gene are MNHEY and SVGAGI. Trimming at V came to 2 bases and at J to 1 base, leaving 3 bases not matched to a gene. The CDR3 DNA is TGTGCCAGCAGTTACAGACTAGCGGATTCCTACGAGCAGTACTTC. Protein sequence: CASSYRLADSYEQYF.